The subject of this entry is one T cell receptor (beta chain). Authors' analysis steps: Nucleated cell counts were estimated from reference gene primer amplification. Produced via immunoSEQ multiplex PCR; TCRdb's table is partial and in-frame only. V and J calls and clone size are given by that table; D and trimming were obtained from the DNA. The sample has 90,000 to 140,000 clones, roughly 76% seen once. Deletions cut 6 bases from V and 2 bases from J, with 14 bases between. The CDR3 has 16 amino acids. CDR1 is MNHNS, CDR2 SASEGT, per germline. These data belong to a study of blood T cell repertoires in COVID-19. At the level of the study: Both acute and convalescent COVID-19 samples were obtained from the United States, Italy and Spain. T cells, B-cell-depleted T cells, or PBMCs provided the cDNA or gDNA that served as material.

Material for sequencing was peripheral blood. This chain connects TRBV6-1 to TRBJ1-6; perhaps TRBD1 as D (6 bases). This TCR was recovered from a woman in her 70s with acute or convalescent COVID-19. The CDR3 DNA sequence: TGTGCCAGCAGCGAAACAGGGAGCCCCTATAATTCACCCCTCCACTTT. Its translation: CASSETGSPYNSPLHF.